This entry lists 27 T cell receptor beta chains sequenced from one sample in a study of T cell responses to AZD1222 COVID-19 vaccine. Only in-frame clones appear in the TCRdb table, and some are missing; sequencing was by immunoSEQ multiplex PCR. The sample holds about 160,000 clones, 88% seen once. Sequenced material: peripheral blood, taken 28 days after the second AZD1222 dose. The origin of the receptors is an adult who received the AZD1222 COVID-19 vaccine.

This chain connects TRBV7-2 to TRBJ1-2, with D possibly TRBD1 on 5 matching bases. The CDR3 is 12 amino acids. V was trimmed by 2 bases and J by 8 bases, leaving 9 bases between them. CDR1 and CDR2 from the germline V gene are SGHTA and FQGNSA. CDR3 DNA sequence: TGTGCCAGCAGCTTACAGGGCGGGGGCTACACCTTC. This gives the protein CASSLQGGGYTF. Drawing the rest from reference TRBV7-2 and TRBJ1-2, the complete variable domain is GAGVSQSPSNKVTEKGKDVELRCDPISGHTALYWYRQSLGQGLEFLIYFQGNSAPDKSGLPSDRFSAERTGGSVSTLTIQRTQQEDSAVYLCASSLQGGGYTFGSGTRLTVV.

The rearrangement uses TRBV3-1 (or the pseudogene TRBV3-2) and TRBJ1-1; TRBD1 matches 7 bases. Germline CDR1 and CDR2: LGHDT and YNNKEL (reference sequence). With V trimmed by 3 bases and J by 4 bases, 5 bases remained unmatched. The CDR3 is 14 residues long. The chain's CDR3 is CASSHLTGSTEAFF. In nucleotides, the CDR3 is TGTGCCAGCAGCCACCTGACAGGGTCCACTGAAGCTTTCTTT.

On this clone: No conserved phenylalanine or tryptophan ends this CDR3, so it is likely a read error. Because the CDR3's place on the DNA is in doubt, the DNA is left out and the CDR3 is given as listed by TCRdb. The V call is TRBV16, the J call TRBJ1-3; the table's D call, TRBD1, has no DNA check behind it. Termini included, the CDR3 measures 13 amino acids. Germline CDR1 and CDR2: KGHSY and FQNENV. The chain's CDR3 is CASSQSRGQGALI.

The chain couples TRBV19 to TRBJ2-3; D possibly matches TRBD1 or TRBD2 (6 bases each). The CDR3 is 14 residues long. CDR1 is LNHDA, CDR2 SQIVND, per germline (reference sequence). V shed 7 bases and J shed 0 bases, with 11 bases lying between them. As DNA, the CDR3 is TGTGCCAGTAAGGGGGGCCCTAGCACAGATACGCAGTATTTT. Protein sequence: CASKGGPSTDTQYF.

This clone was observed once. The genes are TRBV7-3 and TRBJ1-1; D is unresolved. The CDR3 extends over 13 amino acids. Germline V gene lookup returns CDR1 SGHTA and CDR2 FQGTGA. Trimming cost V 4 bases and J 1 base, with 7 bases left between them. CDR3 protein: CASSSDPNTEAFF. The CDR3 nucleotides are TGTGCCAGCAGCTCTGACCCGAACACTGAAGCTTTCTTT.

Comment on this clone: Different DNA sequences within this sample yield the same CDR3. The V gene is TRBV20-1, the J gene TRBJ2-3; D not certain. V was trimmed by 6 bases and J by 4 bases, leaving 8 bases between them. CDR3 length: 11 amino acids. Germline CDR1 DFQATT, CDR2 SNEGSKA (reference sequence). This CDR3 is CSAPRADTQYF. CDR3 coding DNA: TGCAGTGCCCCCAGAGCAGATACGCAGTATTTT.

The chain links TRBV2 to TRBJ1-1; 10 positions match TRBD1. The CDR3 is 15 residues long. After removal of 6 bases from V and 3 bases from J, the junction contained 7 bases not matched to a gene. The germline V gene has CDR1 SNHLY and CDR2 FYNNEI. The chain's CDR3 is CASRTDRGFYTEAFF. The DNA of the CDR3 is TGTGCCAGCAGGACGGACAGGGGGTTCTACACTGAAGCTTTCTTT.

J is TRBJ1-5 and V is TRBV30; 7 nucleotides agree with TRBD1. Germline V gene data show CDR1 as GTSNPN and CDR2 as SVGIG (reference sequence). The J segment lost 7 bases and the V segment lost 1 base, leaving 4 bases of the junction unmatched. The CDR3 extends over 13 amino acids. The CDR3 region is CAWSDRGGQPQHF. The CDR3, as DNA: TGTGCCTGGAGTGACAGGGGTGGGCAGCCCCAGCATTTT.

The DNA of the CDR3 is TGTGCCAGCAGTCCCACGTTATTGAACACTGAAGCTTTCTTT. Translation: CASSPTLLNTEAFF. The rearrangement joins TRBV6-5 to TRBJ1-1, with D hard to call. This CDR3 spans 14 amino acids. The germline CDR1 and CDR2 sequences are MNHEY and SVGAGI. The ends were cut back, 5 bases at V and 0 bases at J, with 10 bases in the middle.

This chain uses TRBV20-1 with TRBJ2-5, with TRBD2 matching 14 bases. Per germline, CDR1 DFQATT and CDR2 SNEGSKA (reference sequence). The J segment lost 3 bases and the V segment lost 3 bases, leaving 3 bases of the junction unmatched. The CDR3 is 15 amino acids. The CDR3 bases are TGCAGTGCTAGTGGGGGACTAGCGGGGGAAGAGACCCAGTACTTC. It codes for CSASGGLAGEETQYF.

This clone appeared once. The genes are TRBV27 and TRBJ2-7; D is possibly TRBD1 (5 bases). V shed 3 bases and J shed 3 bases, with 18 bases lying between them. The germline V gene has CDR1 MNHEY and CDR2 SMNVEV (reference sequence). This CDR3 spans 16 amino acids. In DNA form, the CDR3 reads TGTGCCAGCAGTTTTACGGTGTCTTCAGGGTTCTACGAGCAGTACTTC. The encoded protein is CASSFTVSSGFYEQYF.

This chain links TRBV10-3 with TRBJ2-2; D not certain. V was clipped by 11 bases and J by 4 bases, with 17 bases between them. Per germline, CDR1 ENHRY and CDR2 SYGVKD. The CDR3 contains 14 residues. CDR3: CAFCPRIATGELFF. Written as DNA, the CDR3 is TGTGCCTTCTGTCCCCGGATTGCCACCGGGGAGCTGTTTTTT.

The V and J genes are TRBV6-5 and TRBJ2-7; no clear D. CDR1 and CDR2 from the germline V gene are MNHEY and SVGAGI. There are 10 residues in the CDR3. Between the trimmed V and J ends, which lost 8 bases and 9 bases, there was a span of 11 bases. CDR3 in amino acids: CASSTDAQYF. The CDR3 coding sequence is TGTGCCAGCTCTACTGATGCGCAGTACTTC.

This rearrangement joins TRBV18 to TRBJ1-3; unclear D gene. Looked up from germline, CDR1 is KGHSH and CDR2 is LQKENI. CDR3 length: 13 amino acids. V dropped 8 bases and J dropped 0 bases, with 8 bases sitting between them. The CDR3, as DNA: TGTGCCAGCGACACAGCCTCTGGAAACACCATATATTTT. This codes for CASDTASGNTIYF.

The chain links TRBV5-4 to TRBJ2-7; D ambiguous. V lost 0 bases and J 3 bases, leaving 13 bases between the germline ends. This CDR3 comprises 15 residues. Germline CDR1 and CDR2: SGHNT and YYREEE (reference sequence). CDR3 sequence: CASSLGQRPGYEQYF. CDR3 sequence (DNA): TGTGCCAGCAGCTTGGGGCAGCGCCCCGGCTACGAGCAGTACTTC.

The chain has TRBV6-5 and TRBJ2-7, with D uncertain. Germline CDR1 is MNHEY and CDR2 is SVGAGI. Trimming cost V 7 bases and J 6 bases, with 16 bases left between them. The CDR3 loop spans 13 amino acids. DNA for the CDR3: TGTGCCAGCACCTCTCAGACACCGGGCGAGCAGTACTTC. As protein: CASTSQTPGEQYF.

The chain uses TRBV19 and TRBJ2-1; D is unresolved. V lost 6 bases and J lost 8, with 11 bases in between. Germline V gene lookup returns CDR1 LNHDA and CDR2 SQIVND (reference sequence). There are 12 residues in the CDR3. The DNA for the CDR3 is TGTGCCAGTAGCCCCCCTGGGGATGAGCAGTTCTTC. It yields the protein CASSPPGDEQFF.

The gene calls are TRBV6-6 and TRBJ2-1, with TRBD1 matching over 12 bases. V was pared by 8 bases and J by 1 base, with 6 bases of the junction left unmatched. Germline V gene data show CDR1 as MNHNY and CDR2 as SVGAGI (reference sequence). This CDR3 region has 16 residues. The CDR3 nucleotides read TGTGCCAGCGAACCGGGACAGGGGGCATCCTACAATGAGCAGTTCTTC. Its translation: CASEPGQGASYNEQFF.

The chain recombines TRBV25-1 with TRBJ1-5; 7 bases line up with TRBD1. Germline V CDR1 and CDR2: MGHDK, SYGVNS. Trimming took 4 bases from V and 6 from J; bases not matched to a gene: 3. CDR3 length equals 13 residues. The CDR3 coding sequence is TGTGCCAGCAGTGCGACAGGGAGTCAGCCCCAGCATTTT. Translating gives CASSATGSQPQHF.

This sequence joins TRBV11-1 and TRBJ1-1; D uncertain. In germline, CDR1 is SGHAT, CDR2 FQDESV (reference sequence). CDR3 length equals 12 residues. Deletions cut 5 bases from V and 5 bases from J, with 9 bases between. The CDR3 is CASSVVLTEAFF. The CDR3 bases are TGTGCCAGCAGCGTTGTATTGACTGAAGCTTTCTTT. The full variable domain, with the rest looked up from reference TRBV11-1 and TRBJ1-1, is EAEVAQSPRYKITEKSQAVAFWCDPISGHATLYWYRQILGQGPELLVQFQDESVVDDSQLPKDRFSAERLKGVDSTLKIQPAELGDSAMYLCASSVVLTEAFFGQGTRLTVV.

This rearrangement joins TRBV19 to TRBJ1-4; D ambiguous. Germline CDR1 LNHDA, CDR2 SQIVND (reference sequence). Trimming left V 6 bases short and J 0 bases short, with 8 bases between. This CDR3 comprises 14 residues. The CDR3 DNA reads TGTGCCAGTAGCCAATATGCAACTAATGAAAAACTGTTTTTT. Encoded protein: CASSQYATNEKLFF.

This sequence joins TRBV19 and TRBJ2-7; 11 bases fit TRBD1. Germline V lookup: CDR1 LNHDA, CDR2 SQIVND (reference sequence). The CDR3 has 15 residues. V shed 6 bases and J 1 base; nucleotides not matched to a gene: 5. The chain's CDR3 is CASSDGTGGSYEQYF. Written as DNA, the CDR3 is TGTGCCAGTAGCGACGGGACAGGGGGGTCCTACGAGCAGTACTTC. Based on the CDR3 plus reference TRBV19 and TRBJ2-7, the full variable domain is DGGITQSPKYLFRKEGQNVTLSCEQNLNHDAMYWYRQDPGQGLRLIYYSQIVNDFQKGDIAEGYSVSREKKESFPLTVTSAQKNPTAFYLCASSDGTGGSYEQYFGPGTRLTVT.

The gene calls are TRBV6-6 and TRBJ2-2; D not certain. The V end was cut by 5 bases, the J end by 5 bases, with 3 bases between. Germline-derived CDR1 and CDR2 are MNHNY and SVGAGI (reference sequence). The CDR3 spans 11 residues. CDR3 loop: CASSRTGELFF. CDR3 DNA: TGTGCCAGCAGTCGTACCGGGGAGCTGTTTTTT.

This chain connects TRBV29-1 to TRBJ2-5; maybe TRBD2 (6 bases). CDR3 length: 13 residues. Looked up from germline, CDR1 is SQVTM and CDR2 is ANQGSEA. V lost 6 bases, J lost 8 bases, and 19 bases lay in between. CDR3 sequence reads: CSVGTAGGLTQYF. For the CDR3, the DNA is TGCAGCGTAGGAACGGCCGGGGGACTCACCCAGTACTTC.

The chain recombines TRBV14 with TRBJ1-2; D is perhaps TRBD1 (5 bases). The length of the CDR3 is 16 residues. The germline V gene encodes CDR1 SGHDN and CDR2 FVKESK. The germline V and J ends were trimmed by 2 bases and 4 bases, with 17 bases remaining between them. The CDR3 protein is CASSQLGTSDPYGYTF. Written as DNA, the CDR3 is TGTGCCAGCAGCCAATTAGGGACTTCGGATCCCTATGGCTACACCTTC.

This chain links TRBV29-1 with TRBJ1-2; D uncertain. Germline CDR1 reads SQVTM; CDR2 reads ANQGSEA. CDR3 length: 15 amino acids. V was clipped by 0 bases and J by 5 bases, with 16 bases between them. CDR3 bases: TGCAGCGTTGAAGATCCCGAGACGTGGTATTATGGCTACACCTTC. It codes for CSVEDPETWYYGYTF.

The chain has TRBV20-1 and TRBJ1-1; TRBD1 is a possible D gene (6 bases). Germline CDR1 DFQATT, CDR2 SNEGSKA (reference sequence). The CDR3 contains 14 residues. Trimming pared 3 bases from V and 4 bases from J, leaving 15 bases between. The CDR3 here is CSASVGGGRTEAFF. The CDR3 nucleotides read TGCAGTGCTAGTGTAGGGGGAGGTCGCACTGAAGCTTTCTTT.